One sample yielded the 19 T cell receptor beta chains listed below, sequenced in a study of T cell responses to AZD1222 COVID-19 vaccine. Here immunoSEQ multiplex PCR was the method, and the copy in TCRdb shows in-frame clones only, minus some. The data show just under 35,000 clones, with just over 85% seen just once and approximately 11% held by the top ten. Source: peripheral blood, taken 28 days after the second AZD1222 dose. The receptors here all came from an adult who received the AZD1222 COVID-19 vaccine.

J is TRBJ1-3 and V is TRBV12-3 or TRBV12-4; TRBD1 matches 7 bases. Germline trimming cut 6 bases from V and 4 bases from J; bases unmatched to any gene: 3. The CDR3 extends over 13 amino acids. The CDR3 DNA is TGTGCCAGCAGCTTGGGACAGGGAAACACCATATATTTT. Its protein product is CASSLGQGNTIYF.

V usage is TRBV19 and J usage is TRBJ1-6; D is ambiguous. Germline V gene lookup returns CDR1 LNHDA and CDR2 SQIVND (reference sequence). Between the trimmed V and J ends, which lost 6 bases and 3 bases, there was a span of 9 bases. This CDR3 is 14 amino acids long. The CDR3 protein is CASSPANYNSPLHF. The CDR3 region has the DNA TGTGCCAGTAGCCCAGCAAACTATAATTCACCCCTCCACTTT.

The chain joins TRBV9 to TRBJ2-3; D not certain. The CDR3 is 11 amino acids. Trimming took off 3 bases at V and 5 bases at J, with 4 bases between the two ends. Germline V gene lookup returns CDR1 SGDLS and CDR2 YYNGEE. This chain's CDR3 is CASSDRDTQYF. The CDR3 region has the DNA TGTGCCAGCAGCGATCGAGATACGCAGTATTTT.

CDR3 bases: TGTGCCAGCACCGACGGGGAGACCACTGAAGCTTTCTTT. It specifies CASTDGETTEAFF. This sequence joins TRBV6-5 and TRBJ1-1, with D unclear. Trimming removed 7 bases from V and 4 bases from J, with 13 bases in between. The CDR3 totals 13 residues. Per the germline V gene, CDR1 is MNHEY and CDR2 is SVGAGI.

V is TRBV19 and J is TRBJ1-1, with TRBD1 matching over 7 bases. Germline CDR1 is LNHDA and CDR2 is SQIVND (reference sequence). The length of the CDR3 is 13 residues. With V trimmed by 4 bases and J by 4 bases, 3 bases remained unmatched. The DNA of the CDR3 is TGTGCCAGTAGTACTACAGGGGCCACTGAAGCTTTCTTT. Translated: CASSTTGATEAFF.

This clone was counted only a few times. The chain joins TRBV7-2 to TRBJ2-1; possibly TRBD1 for D (6 bases). Between the trimmed V and J ends, which lost 4 bases and 2 bases, there was a span of 6 bases. Germline loops: CDR1 SGHTA, CDR2 FQGNSA. The CDR3 runs 13 residues. As DNA, the CDR3 is TGTGCCAGCAGCTACAGGGCCTACAATGAGCAGTTCTTC. It encodes CASSYRAYNEQFF.

The J gene is TRBJ2-5, the V gene TRBV5-1, with unresolved D. Germline CDR1 and CDR2: SGHRS and YFSETQ. This CDR3 is built from 13 residues. The V end was cut by 0 bases, the J end by 0 bases, with 3 bases between. This CDR3 reads CASSLDYQETQYF. Written as DNA, the CDR3 is TGCGCCAGCAGCTTGGATTACCAAGAGACCCAGTACTTC.

V usage is TRBV4-1 and J usage is TRBJ2-2; 10 bases fit TRBD1. The CDR3 runs to 16 residues. Germline CDR1 is MGHRA and CDR2 is YSYEKL. V shed 4 bases, J shed 5 bases, and the junction held 7 bases outside the gene matches. The chain's CDR3 is CASSRGQGGSTGELFF. The DNA for the CDR3 is TGCGCCAGCAGCCGCGGACAGGGGGGCTCGACCGGGGAGCTGTTTTTT.

This rearrangement joins TRBV3-1 (or the pseudogene TRBV3-2) to TRBJ2-7, with 7 bases aligning to TRBD2. Germline V gene data show CDR1 as LGHDT and CDR2 as YNNKEL (reference sequence). Losses at the gene ends were 1 base for V and 3 bases for J; bases not matched to a gene: 6. This CDR3 has 15 residues. CDR3 sequence: CASSQGTGGFYEQYF. The DNA for the CDR3 is TGTGCCAGCAGCCAAGGCACGGGGGGATTCTACGAGCAGTACTTC.

The rearrangement joins TRBV2 to TRBJ1-4, with D possibly matching TRBD1 (6 bases). Trimming stripped 6 bases from V and 5 bases from J, with 16 bases between. CDR3 length: 15 amino acids. Germline V CDR1 and CDR2: SNHLY, FYNNEI. The CDR3 bases are TGTGCCAGCAGCCTAGTGGGGGGGACAAATGAAAAACTGTTTTTT. It yields the protein CASSLVGGTNEKLFF.

The rearrangement links TRBV7-2 to TRBJ2-3; 11 positions match TRBD2. Germline V lookup: CDR1 SGHTA, CDR2 FQGNSA. The V gene end was trimmed by 2 bases and the J gene end by 1 base; junction bases not matched to a gene: 5. The CDR3 spans 17 residues. The CDR3: CASSLIPGLAGTDTQYF. CDR3 DNA: TGTGCCAGCAGCTTAATCCCGGGACTAGCGGGCACAGATACGCAGTATTTT.

The chain is built from TRBV5-4 and TRBJ1-1; unclear D gene. The CDR3 contains 13 residues. Trimming cost V 5 bases and J 1 base, with 9 bases left between them. Germline CDR1 is SGHNT and CDR2 is YYREEE (reference sequence). CDR3 loop: CASSTTANTEAFF. DNA of the CDR3: TGTGCCAGCAGTACCACAGCGAACACTGAAGCTTTCTTT.

The chain links TRBV5-4 to TRBJ2-3; 10 bases map to TRBD2. The length of the CDR3 is 16 residues. V shed 0 bases, J shed 3 bases, and the junction held 4 bases outside the gene matches. Germline loops: CDR1 SGHNT, CDR2 YYREEE (reference sequence). CDR3 residues: CASSLASGRSTDTQYF. In DNA, the CDR3 is TGTGCCAGCAGCTTGGCTAGCGGGAGATCGACAGATACGCAGTATTTT.

This clone came up once. The chain joins TRBV10-1 to TRBJ1-1, with D hard to call. Germline V lookup: CDR1 WNHNN, CDR2 SYGVQD (reference sequence). This CDR3 region has 13 residues. Between the trimmed V and J ends, which lost 6 bases and 10 bases, there was a span of 18 bases. The CDR3 loop reads CASRPRESEGAFF. The CDR3 bases are TGCGCCAGCAGACCCCGGGAATCCGAGGGAGCTTTCTTT.

This chain connects TRBV5-6 to TRBJ1-5; TRBD1 agrees at 10 bases. V was pared by 4 bases and J by 2 bases, with 12 bases of the junction left unmatched. There are 18 residues in the CDR3. CDR1 and CDR2 (germline): SGHDT, YYEEEE. The DNA of the CDR3 is TGTGCCAGCAGCCGATCCGACAGGGGGCATATCGGCAATCAGCCCCAGCATTTT. Its protein product is CASSRSDRGHIGNQPQHF.

The rearrangement joins TRBV3-1 (or the pseudogene TRBV3-2) to TRBJ2-1; tentative D call: TRBD2 (5 bases). Germline V lookup: CDR1 LGHDT, CDR2 YNNKEL (reference sequence). The CDR3 contains 16 residues. V dropped 4 bases and J dropped 6 bases, with 19 bases sitting between them. The CDR3 sequence is CASSRMHTSGGNEQFF. Written as DNA, the CDR3 is TGTGCCAGCAGCCGAATGCACACTAGTGGTGGCAATGAGCAGTTCTTC.

The chain is built from TRBV5-1 and TRBJ2-2; tentative D call: TRBD2 (5 bases). The CDR3 sequence is 16 residues long. V lost 2 bases and J 0 bases, leaving 11 bases between the germline ends. Germline V gene sequence: CDR1 SGHRS, CDR2 YFSETQ. CDR3 in amino acids: CASSFEGIANTGELFF. DNA for the CDR3: TGCGCCAGCAGCTTCGAGGGAATTGCGAACACCGGGGAGCTGTTTTTT.

The chain recombines TRBV6-5 with TRBJ1-2; no clear D gene. This CDR3 has 13 residues. The V end was cut by 2 bases, the J end by 4 bases, with 8 bases between. CDR1 and CDR2 (germline): MNHEY, SVGAGI. DNA for the CDR3: TGTGCCAGCAGTTACGCGGGTGGCTATGGCTACACCTTC. Translating it yields CASSYAGGYGYTF.

CDR3 loop: CSARRLEAFF. The DNA of the CDR3 is TGCAGTGCGAGACGGCTTGAAGCTTTCTTT. The rearrangement joins TRBV20-1 to TRBJ1-1; D not resolved. Deletions cut 6 bases from V and 7 bases from J, with 9 bases between. The CDR3 is 10 residues long. Looked up from germline, CDR1 is DFQATT and CDR2 is SNEGSKA (reference sequence).